The 20 T cell receptor beta chains given below trace back to one sample, sequenced in a study of shared clonotypes between healthy human individuals. Method: immunoSEQ multiplex PCR; TCRdb's copy keeps in-frame clones and lacks some. Among fewer than 600,000 clones, about 80% were seen once, and the ten largest hold 12%. The sample was PBMCs. These receptor sequences come from a woman in her thirties or forties in good health. Some clones in this sample may be carry-over from other donors' samples.

The V and J genes are TRBV7-8 and TRBJ2-1, with 14 bases aligning to TRBD2. Per the germline V gene, CDR1 is SGHVS and CDR2 is FQNEAQ. Trimming at V came to 2 bases and at J to 8 bases, leaving 5 bases not matched to a gene. This CDR3 region has 16 residues. DNA for the CDR3: TGTGCCAGCAGCTTAATGGGACTAGCGGGAGACGATGAGCAGTTCTTC. It specifies CASSLMGLAGDDEQFF.

Here the CDR3 reads CASSSLWGQGHNEQFF. The CDR3 DNA reads TGTGCCAGCAGTTCCCTGTGGGGACAGGGCCACAATGAGCAGTTCTTC. The rearrangement uses TRBV27 and TRBJ2-1; 9 nucleotides line up with TRBD1. The germline CDR1 and CDR2 sequences are MNHEY and SMNVEV (reference sequence). This CDR3 has 16 amino acids. The ends lost 4 bases at V and 5 bases at J; junction bases unmatched: 9.

This sequence joins TRBV13 and TRBJ1-3, with D possibly matching TRBD1 (5 bases). This CDR3 is 16 amino acids long. V was cut by 0 bases and J by 0 bases, with 9 bases left in between. Germline CDR1 and CDR2: PRHDT and FYEKMQ (reference sequence). CDR3 loop: CASSLGRGFSGNTIYF. CDR3 in DNA: TGTGCCAGCAGCTTAGGTCGGGGGTTCTCTGGAAACACCATATATTTT.

The V gene is TRBV2, the J gene TRBJ2-7, with 11 positions matching TRBD2. The CDR3 totals 15 residues. V dropped 5 bases and J dropped 9; count of bases not matched to a gene: 12. CDR1 and CDR2 (germline): SNHLY, FYNNEI. The CDR3 here is CASSRLAGSPPGQYF. The CDR3 nucleotides read TGTGCCAGCAGTAGACTAGCGGGATCACCGCCGGGGCAGTACTTC.

V usage is TRBV11-3 and J usage is TRBJ2-7; 10 bases match TRBD2. Trimming took 1 base from V and 4 from J; bases not matched to a gene: 13. The length of the CDR3 is 18 residues. Germline V lookup: CDR1 SGHNT, CDR2 YENEEA. The CDR3 loop reads CASSLVIAGGPPIYEQYF. CDR3 in DNA: TGTGCCAGCAGCTTAGTCATAGCGGGAGGACCTCCAATATACGAGCAGTACTTC.

The gene calls are TRBV4-1 and TRBJ2-1, with D hard to call. The V gene's germline CDR1 is MGHRA and CDR2 YSYEKL. The CDR3 has 13 amino acids. Trimming took 0 bases from V and 8 from J, leaving 8 bases between them. Here the CDR3 reads CASSQDLGHEQFF. The CDR3 DNA is TGCGCCAGCAGCCAAGATCTTGGGCATGAGCAGTTCTTC.

This clone occurred once. This chain joins TRBV5-4 and TRBJ2-1; 9 bases are a match to TRBD1. The junction had 13 bases not matched to a gene; V was cut back by 3 bases and J by 12 bases. Germline V gene sequence: CDR1 SGHNT, CDR2 YYREEE (reference sequence). This CDR3 is 15 amino acids long. CDR3 sequence: CASSSVGQGVSLQFF. The CDR3 region has the DNA TGTGCCAGCAGCTCTGTGGGACAGGGTGTCTCTCTGCAGTTCTTC. Full variable domain (remainder filled in from reference TRBV5-4 and TRBJ2-1): ETGVTQSPTHLIKTRGQQVTLRCSSQSGHNTVSWYQQALGQGPQFIFQYYREEENGRGNFPPRFSGLQFPNYSSELNVNALELDDSALYLCASSSVGQGVSLQFFGPGTRLTVL.

The rearrangement uses TRBV25-1 and TRBJ1-1; 7 nucleotides match TRBD1. The CDR3 is 14 amino acids. The germline CDR1 and CDR2 sequences are MGHDK and SYGVNS. J was trimmed by 6 bases and V by 6 bases; bases with no gene match: 10. CDR3 protein: CASRIGTAGAEAFF. The CDR3 DNA follows: TGTGCCAGCAGGATAGGGACAGCCGGCGCTGAAGCTTTCTTT.

The chain is built from TRBV28 and TRBJ1-1; 8 nucleotides align to TRBD1. This CDR3 contains 14 residues. Trimming took 1 base from V and 4 from J; bases not matched to a gene: 2. Germline V gene sequence: CDR1 MDHEN, CDR2 SYDVKM. The CDR3 region is CASSLSTGGTEAFF. The CDR3 nucleotides are TGTGCCAGCAGTTTATCTACAGGGGGCACTGAAGCTTTCTTT.

This clone was picked up a small number of times. The gene calls are TRBV30 and TRBJ2-3; a possible D gene is TRBD2 (6 bases). CDR1 is GTSNPN and CDR2 is SVGIG in the germline V gene (reference sequence). The CDR3 runs 14 residues. V was pared by 2 bases and J by 2 bases, with 11 bases between. CDR3 in amino acids: CAWSPGEVTDTQYF. In DNA, the CDR3 is TGTGCCTGGAGTCCGGGGGAGGTCACAGATACGCAGTATTTT.

The V gene is TRBV5-1, the J gene TRBJ2-3, with no clear D. The ends were cut back, 1 base at V and 4 bases at J, with 10 bases in the middle. CDR3 length equals 14 residues. Germline CDR1 SGHRS, CDR2 YFSETQ. CDR3 in DNA: TGCGCCAGCAGCTTGAGTCAGCTGTCAGATACGCAGTATTTT. Protein product: CASSLSQLSDTQYF.

The chain employs TRBV10-3 and TRBJ1-3, with no clear D. The assigned J gene may be wrong: the sequence end matches TRBJ2-2 better. Germline V lookup: CDR1 ENHRY, CDR2 SYGVKD. The CDR3 spans 11 residues. CDR3 sequence: CAISAPGELFF. The CDR3 nucleotides read TGTGCCATCAGTGCCCCCGGGGAGCTGTTTTTT.

Comment on this clone: A much larger clonotype is one base distant, so this may be a read error. The sample carries other DNA sequences with the same CDR3. The rearrangement uses TRBV30 and TRBJ2-1; D ambiguous. This CDR3 contains 13 residues. Germline V gene data show CDR1 as GTSNPN and CDR2 as SVGIG (reference sequence). The CDR3 bases are TGTGCCTGGGAGAACGCAGTTTACAATGAACAGTTCTTC. Its protein product is CAWENAVYNEQFF.

The V gene is TRBV9, the J gene TRBJ2-2; D is tentatively TRBD1 or TRBD2 (5 bases each). CDR3 length equals 16 residues. Germline V lookup: CDR1 SGDLS, CDR2 YYNGEE. The V gene lost 0 bases and the J gene lost 6 bases, with 15 bases spanning the gap. CDR3 in DNA: TGTGCCAGCAGCGTAGTAGGAGCCGTGGGGGCCGGGGAGCTGTTTTTT. This translates into CASSVVGAVGAGELFF. The complete variable domain, with remaining parts taken from reference TRBV9 and TRBJ2-2, reads DSGVTQTPKHLITATGQRVTLRCSPRSGDLSVYWYQQSLDQGLQFLIQYYNGEERAKGNILERFSAQQFPDLHSELNLSSLELGDSALYFCASSVVGAVGAGELFFGEGSRLTVL.

The gene calls are TRBV5-1 and TRBJ2-6; 7 bases are a match to TRBD2. The CDR3 has 18 residues. The germline CDR1 and CDR2 sequences are SGHRS and YFSETQ. J gave up 0 bases and V 0 bases, and 6 bases lay outside the gene matches. The CDR3 DNA is TGCGCCAGCAGCTTGGTAGCGGGTTCGAGCTCTGGGGCCAACGTCCTGACTTTC. As protein: CASSLVAGSSSGANVLTF.

The gene calls are TRBV7-6 and TRBJ1-5; D remains unclear. Trimming cost V 4 bases and J 4 bases, with 8 bases left between them. The CDR3 has 13 residues. Germline lookup yields CDR1 SGHVS and CDR2 FNYEAQ. CDR3 amino acids: CASSSDLNQPQHF. As DNA, the CDR3 is TGTGCCAGCAGCTCGGACTTGAATCAGCCCCAGCATTTT.

This rearrangement joins TRBV5-4 to TRBJ1-1; 12 bases align to TRBD1. This CDR3 region has 16 residues. J gave up 5 bases and V 4 bases, and 9 bases lay outside the gene matches. The germline CDR1 and CDR2 sequences are SGHNT and YYREEE (reference sequence). CDR3 nucleotide sequence: TGTGCCAGCAGCCCTAAGGGACAGGGGGCTTGGACTGAAGCTTTCTTT. It yields the protein CASSPKGQGAWTEAFF.

This clone was counted ten times or more. A far larger clone is only one base removed, so a read error is likely. The sample holds other DNA sequences that translate to the same CDR3. The chain recombines TRBV6-4 with TRBJ2-2, with D maybe TRBD2 (5 bases). CDR1 is MRHNA, CDR2 SNTAGT, per germline. The CDR3 extends over 13 amino acids. The DNA of the CDR3 is TGTGCCAGCAGTGCGGACGACACCGGGGAGCTGTTCTTT. It translates to CASSADDTGELFF.

CDR3 in DNA: TGCGCCAGCAGCCGACTAGCGGGCCGGAACACCGGGGAGCTGTTTTTT. Translated, it gives CASSRLAGRNTGELFF. This chain connects TRBV5-1 to TRBJ2-2; 10 bases are shared with TRBD2. The CDR3 contains 16 residues. The germline CDR1 and CDR2 sequences are SGHRS and YFSETQ. V was clipped by 4 bases and J by 1 base; unmatched bases: 4.

The V and J genes are TRBV18 and TRBJ2-1; 10 nucleotides match TRBD2. The J segment lost 2 bases and the V segment lost 3 bases, leaving 4 bases of the junction unmatched. The germline gives CDR1 KGHSH, CDR2 LQKENI. CDR3 length: 16 amino acids. Here the CDR3 DNA reads TGTGCCAGCTCACCGCAAGCGGGAGGGGCCTACAATGAGCAGTTCTTC. Amino acids: CASSPQAGGAYNEQFF.